Listed below are T cell receptor beta chains from one sample, sequenced in a study of beta chain features in type 1 diabetes. Clones were sequenced by immunoSEQ multiplex PCR, and TCRdb holds only the in-frame ones, with some missing. Of about 320,000 clones listed, 12% to 15% are singletons. Sequencing input: central memory CD4+ T cells from blood. The receptors shown here come from a man aged 30 to 45 in good health. The CDR3 runs from the conserved cysteine through the conserved F or W. The D gene is left open where the match is weak. The size entry is marked missing in some rows and otherwise reads once, few, many or a size class.

>TRBV2|NA|TRBJ1-1|many
CASSEDRVKNTEAFF
TGTGCCAGCAGTGAAGATCGCGTGAAAAACACTGAAGCTTTCTTT
>TRBV5-1|TRBD1|TRBJ2-3|few
CASSSQGQGTDTQYF
TGCGCCAGCAGCTCCCAGGGACAGGGCACAGATACGCAGTATTTT
>TRBV25-1|TRBD2|TRBJ2-3|few
CASSEVWGLAGRTDTQYF
TGTGCCAGCAGTGAAGTTTGGGGACTAGCGGGCCGCACAGATACGCAGTATTTT
>TRBV15|NA|TRBJ1-2|NA
CATSSRLTGYGYTF
TGTGCCACCAGCAGTCGGCTTACGGGGTATGGCTACACCTTC
>TRBV7-2|TRBD2|TRBJ2-1|few
CASSPTSGRVNEQFF
TGTGCCAGCAGCCCAACTAGCGGGAGAGTTAATGAGCAGTTCTTC
>TRBV4-3|NA|TRBJ1-1|NA
CASSQDRSSAKAFF
TGCGCCAGCAGCCAAGATAGGAGCAGCGCCAAGGCTTTCTTT
>TRBV12-5|NA|TRBJ2-1|few
CASGLVVGVSYNEQFF
TGTGCTAGTGGTTTGGTAGTGGGAGTTTCCTACAATGAGCAGTTCTTC
>TRBV18|NA|TRBJ1-1|many
CASSPRSNQMNTEAFF
TGTGCCAGCTCACCTAGATCAAATCAAATGAACACTGAAGCTTTCTTT
>TRBV15|NA|TRBJ1-5|few
CATSKGVNQPQHF
TGTGCCACCAGCAAAGGGGTCAATCAGCCCCAGCATTTT
>TRBV12-5|NA|TRBJ2-2|few
CASGLQQGGELFF
TGTGCTAGTGGTTTGCAACAGGGAGGGGAGCTGTTTTTT
>TRBV11-2|NA|TRBJ2-3|NA
CASSLAGVSTDTQYF
TGTGCCAGCAGCTTAGCGGGAGTTAGCACAGATACGCAGTATTTT
>TRBV9|NA|TRBJ1-1|few
CASSKGRGCDTEAFF
TGTGCCAGCAGCAAAGGACGAGGGTGTGACACTGAAGCTTTCTTT
>TRBV6-6|NA|TRBJ1-2|few
CASSYSSYGYTF
TGTGCCAGCAGTTACAGCTCCTATGGCTACACCTTC
>TRBV5-1|NA|TRBJ1-2|NA
CASSSSGVSSDYGYTF
TGCGCCAGCAGCTCGTCGGGGGTTAGCTCAGACTATGGCTACACCTTC
>TRBV4-1|NA|TRBJ2-2|NA
CASSQADINTGELFF
TGCGCCAGCAGCCAGGCGGACATCAACACCGGGGAGCTGTTTTTT
>TRBV5-5|TRBD2|TRBJ2-1|NA
CASSQSGRANEQFF
TGTGCCAGCAGCCAAAGCGGGAGGGCCAATGAGCAGTTCTTC
>TRBV5-1|NA|TRBJ2-2|NA
CASSLLFGELFF
TGCGCCAGCAGCTTGCTGTTCGGGGAGCTGTTTTTT
>TRBV7-2|NA|TRBJ2-3|few
CASSPPYTDTQYF
TGTGCCAGCAGCCCTCCCTACACAGATACGCAGTATTTT
>TRBV15|TRBD2|TRBJ2-7|NA
CATRAGGTEQYF
TGTGCCACCCGAGCGGGGGGAACCGAGCAGTACTTC
>TRBV7-7|TRBD2|TRBJ2-1|few
CASSLDGGDYNEQFF
TGTGCCAGCAGCTTAGACGGGGGGGACTACAATGAGCAGTTCTTC
>TRBV7-9|NA|TRBJ1-2|NA
CASSTYYTF
TGTGCCAGCAGCACGTACTACACCTTC
>TRBV9|NA|TRBJ1-1|NA
CASSVTPWGGAEGTEAFF
TGTGCCAGCAGCGTAACCCCGTGGGGGGGGGCAGAGGGTACTGAAGCTTTCTTT
>TRBV2|TRBD1|TRBJ1-6|NA
CASSPGGLVSPLHF
TGTGCCAGCAGTCCAGGGGGTTTGGTCTCACCCCTCCACTTT
>TRBV6-9|TRBD1|TRBJ1-1|few
CASSYRRDRGGNTEAFF
TGTGCCAGCAGTTATAGGAGGGACAGGGGAGGGAACACTGAAGCTTTCTTT
>TRBV11-2|TRBD1|TRBJ2-6|NA
CASSIYTGDGANVLTF
TGTGCCAGCAGCATATATACAGGGGATGGGGCCAACGTCCTGACTTTC
>TRBV10-3|TRBD1|TRBJ1-2|NA
CAMKTGEGYGYTF
TGTGCCATGAAGACAGGGGAGGGCTATGGCTACACCTTC
>TRBV4-1|NA|TRBJ2-1|NA
CASSPSGAWEQFF
TGCGCCAGCAGCCCCAGTGGGGCTTGGGAGCAGTTCTTC
>TRBV7-9|NA|TRBJ2-1|few
CASSLGGLYNEQFF
TGTGCCAGCAGCTTAGGAGGGCTCTACAATGAGCAGTTCTTC
>TRBV15|NA|TRBJ1-1|NA
CATSRAWNTEAFF
TGTGCCACCAGCAGAGCTTGGAACACTGAAGCTTTCTTT
>TRBV5-6|TRBD2|TRBJ2-5|NA
CASSLRAGVVETQYF
TGTGCCAGCAGCTTGCGAGCGGGAGTAGTAGAGACCCAGTACTTC
>TRBV11-3|TRBD2|TRBJ2-4|few
CASSPGGTSRKNIQYF
TGTGCCAGCAGCCCGGGAGGGACTAGTCGCAAAAACATTCAGTACTTC
>TRBV9|NA|TRBJ1-5|few
CASSRSGFSNQPQHF
TGTGCCAGCAGCCGATCCGGGTTTAGCAATCAGCCCCAGCATTTT
>TRBV4-1|NA|TRBJ1-5|NA
CASSQEESQPQHF
TGCGCCAGCAGCCAGGAAGAAAGTCAGCCCCAGCATTTT
>TRBV28|TRBD1|TRBJ1-1|few
CASSFYPRGRGQAFF
TGTGCCAGCAGTTTTTACCCTCGGGGCAGGGGGCAAGCTTTCTTT
>TRBV7-9|NA|TRBJ1-2|few
CASSLSPNYGYTF
TGTGCCAGCAGCTTATCCCCTAACTATGGCTACACCTTC
>TRBV7-2|TRBD1|TRBJ2-1|few
CASSLATVRGRSFF
TGTGCCAGCAGCTTAGCGACTGTGAGGGGGCGCTCCTTCTTC
>TRBV5-4|TRBD2|TRBJ2-1|few
CASSLGLARDNEQFF
TGTGCCAGCAGCCTGGGACTAGCGCGCGACAATGAGCAGTTCTTC
>TRBV5-1|TRBD2|TRBJ2-3|few
CASSLVREGDTQYF
TGCGCCAGCAGCTTGGTTAGGGAGGGAGATACGCAGTATTTT
>TRBV27|TRBD1|TRBJ2-7|few
CASSPGQGRAYEQYF
TGTGCCAGCAGTCCGGGACAGGGTAGAGCCTACGAGCAGTACTTC
>TRBV5-4|NA|TRBJ1-1|NA
CASSQDGRQNTEAFF
TGCGCCAGCAGCCAAGACGGTCGACAGAACACTGAAGCTTTCTTT